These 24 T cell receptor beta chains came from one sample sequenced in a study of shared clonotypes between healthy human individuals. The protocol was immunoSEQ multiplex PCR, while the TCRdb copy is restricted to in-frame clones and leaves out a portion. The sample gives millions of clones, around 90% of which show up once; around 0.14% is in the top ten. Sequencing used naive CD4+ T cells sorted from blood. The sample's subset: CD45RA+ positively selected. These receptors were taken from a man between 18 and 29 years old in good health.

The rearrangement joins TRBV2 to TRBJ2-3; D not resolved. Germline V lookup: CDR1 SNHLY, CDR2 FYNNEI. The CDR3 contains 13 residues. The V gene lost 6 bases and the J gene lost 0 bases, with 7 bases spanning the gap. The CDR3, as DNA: TGTGCCAGCAGGGTCCGTAGCACAGATACGCAGTATTTT. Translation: CASRVRSTDTQYF. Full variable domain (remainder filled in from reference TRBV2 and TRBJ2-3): EPEVTQTPSHQVTQMGQEVILRCVPISNHLYFYWYRQILGQKVEFLVSFYNNEISEKSEIFDDQFSVERPDGSNFTLKIRSTKLEDSAMYFCASRVRSTDTQYFGPGTRLTVL.

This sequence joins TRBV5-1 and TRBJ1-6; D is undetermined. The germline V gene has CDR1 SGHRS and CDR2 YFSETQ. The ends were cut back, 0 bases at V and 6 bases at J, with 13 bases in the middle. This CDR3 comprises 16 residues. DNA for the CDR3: TGCGCCAGCAGCTTGGGTCGGCAGACAACTAATTCACCCCTCCACTTT. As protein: CASSLGRQTTNSPLHF.

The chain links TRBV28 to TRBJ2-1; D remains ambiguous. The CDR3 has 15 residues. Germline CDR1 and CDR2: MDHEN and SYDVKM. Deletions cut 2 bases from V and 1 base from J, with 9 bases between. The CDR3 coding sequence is TGTGCCAGCAGTTTAGTAGGTAGGTCCTACAATGAGCAGTTCTTC. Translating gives CASSLVGRSYNEQFF. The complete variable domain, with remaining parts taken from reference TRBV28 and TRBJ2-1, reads DVKVTQSSRYLVKRTGEKVFLECVQDMDHENMFWYRQDPGLGLRLIYFSYDVKMKEKGDIPEGYSVSREKKERFSLILESASTNQTSMYLCASSLVGRSYNEQFFGPGTRLTVL.

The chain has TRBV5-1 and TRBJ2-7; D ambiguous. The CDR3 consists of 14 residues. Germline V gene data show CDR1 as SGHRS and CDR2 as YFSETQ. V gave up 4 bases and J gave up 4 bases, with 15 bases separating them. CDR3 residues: CASSPEAVGYEQYF. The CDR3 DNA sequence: TGCGCCAGCAGCCCAGAGGCCGTGGGATACGAGCAGTACTTC. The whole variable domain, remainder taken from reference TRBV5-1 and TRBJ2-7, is KAGVTQTPRYLIKTRGQQVTLSCSPISGHRSVSWYQQTPGQGLQFLFEYFSETQRNKGNFPGRFSGRQFSNSRSEMNVSTLELGDSALYLCASSPEAVGYEQYFGPGTRLTVT.

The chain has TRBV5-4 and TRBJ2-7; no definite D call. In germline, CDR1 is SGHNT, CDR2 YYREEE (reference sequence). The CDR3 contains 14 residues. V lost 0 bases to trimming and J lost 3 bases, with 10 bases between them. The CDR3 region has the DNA TGTGCCAGCAGCTTGGAGGTAGGAAGCTACGAGCAGTACTTC. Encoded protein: CASSLEVGSYEQYF. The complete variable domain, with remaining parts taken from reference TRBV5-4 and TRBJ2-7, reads ETGVTQSPTHLIKTRGQQVTLRCSSQSGHNTVSWYQQALGQGPQFIFQYYREEENGRGNFPPRFSGLQFPNYSSELNVNALELDDSALYLCASSLEVGSYEQYFGPGTRLTVT.

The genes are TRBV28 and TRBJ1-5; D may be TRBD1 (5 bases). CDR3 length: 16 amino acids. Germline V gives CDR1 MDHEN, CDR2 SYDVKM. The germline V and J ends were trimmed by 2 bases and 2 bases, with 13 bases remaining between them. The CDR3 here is CASSLDAGLGNQPQHF. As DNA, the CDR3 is TGTGCCAGCAGTTTAGATGCGGGGCTCGGCAATCAGCCCCAGCATTTT.

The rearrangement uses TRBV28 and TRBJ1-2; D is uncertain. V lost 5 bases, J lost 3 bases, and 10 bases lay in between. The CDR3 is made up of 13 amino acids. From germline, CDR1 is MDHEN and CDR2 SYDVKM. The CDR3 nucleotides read TGTGCCAGCAGTCACAACACTGACTATGGCTACACCTTC. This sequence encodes CASSHNTDYGYTF.

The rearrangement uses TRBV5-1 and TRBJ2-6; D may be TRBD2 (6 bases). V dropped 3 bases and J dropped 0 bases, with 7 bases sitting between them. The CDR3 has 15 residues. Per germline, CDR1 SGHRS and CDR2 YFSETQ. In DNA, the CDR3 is TGCGCCAGCAGCTCGGGGGACTCTGGGGCCAACGTCCTGACTTTC. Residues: CASSSGDSGANVLTF.

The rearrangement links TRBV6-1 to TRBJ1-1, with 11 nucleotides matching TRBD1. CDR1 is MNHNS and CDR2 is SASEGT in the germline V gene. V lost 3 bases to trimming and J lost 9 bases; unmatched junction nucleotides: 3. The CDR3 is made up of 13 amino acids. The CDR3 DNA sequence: TGTGCCAGCAGTGAGGGACAGGGGGGTCAAGCTTTCTTT. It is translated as CASSEGQGGQAFF.

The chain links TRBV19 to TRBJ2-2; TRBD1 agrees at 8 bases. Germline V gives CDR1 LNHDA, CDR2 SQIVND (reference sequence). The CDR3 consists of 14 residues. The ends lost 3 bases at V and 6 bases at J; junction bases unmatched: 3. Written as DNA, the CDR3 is TGTGCCAGTAGTATTTCGGACAGGGCCGGGGAGCTGTTTTTT. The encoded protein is CASSISDRAGELFF.

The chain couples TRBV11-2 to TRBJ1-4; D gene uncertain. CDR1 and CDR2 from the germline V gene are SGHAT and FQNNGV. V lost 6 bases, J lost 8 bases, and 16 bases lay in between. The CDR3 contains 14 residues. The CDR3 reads CASRPVWGKEKLFF. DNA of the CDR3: TGTGCCAGCAGACCGGTCTGGGGTAAAGAAAAACTGTTTTTT.

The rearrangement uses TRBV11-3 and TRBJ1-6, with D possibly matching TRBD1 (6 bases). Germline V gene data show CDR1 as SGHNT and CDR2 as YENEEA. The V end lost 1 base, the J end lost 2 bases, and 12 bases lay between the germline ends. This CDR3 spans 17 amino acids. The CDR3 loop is CASSLAEDSPYNSPLHF. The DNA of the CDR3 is TGTGCCAGCAGCTTAGCGGAGGACAGCCCCTATAATTCACCCCTCCACTTT.

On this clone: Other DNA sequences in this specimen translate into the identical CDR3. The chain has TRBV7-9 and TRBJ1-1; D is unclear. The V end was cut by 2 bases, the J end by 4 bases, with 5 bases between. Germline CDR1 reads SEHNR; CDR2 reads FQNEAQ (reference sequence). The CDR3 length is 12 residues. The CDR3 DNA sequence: TGTGCCAGCAGCTTACCGGGCACTGAAGCTTTCTTT. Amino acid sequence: CASSLPGTEAFF.

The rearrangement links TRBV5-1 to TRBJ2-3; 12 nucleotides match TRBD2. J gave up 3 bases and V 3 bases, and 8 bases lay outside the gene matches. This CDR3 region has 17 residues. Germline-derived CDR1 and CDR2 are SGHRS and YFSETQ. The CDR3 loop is CASSSLSSGGATDTQYF. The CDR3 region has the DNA TGCGCCAGCAGCTCCCTTTCTAGCGGGGGGGCAACAGATACGCAGTATTTT.

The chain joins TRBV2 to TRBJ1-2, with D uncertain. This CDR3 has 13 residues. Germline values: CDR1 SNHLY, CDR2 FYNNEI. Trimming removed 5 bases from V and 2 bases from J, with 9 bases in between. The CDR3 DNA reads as TGTGCCAGCAGTCAGGAGAAAAACTATGGCTACACCTTC. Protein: CASSQEKNYGYTF. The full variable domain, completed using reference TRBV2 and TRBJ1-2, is EPEVTQTPSHQVTQMGQEVILRCVPISNHLYFYWYRQILGQKVEFLVSFYNNEISEKSEIFDDQFSVERPDGSNFTLKIRSTKLEDSAMYFCASSQEKNYGYTFGSGTRLTVV.

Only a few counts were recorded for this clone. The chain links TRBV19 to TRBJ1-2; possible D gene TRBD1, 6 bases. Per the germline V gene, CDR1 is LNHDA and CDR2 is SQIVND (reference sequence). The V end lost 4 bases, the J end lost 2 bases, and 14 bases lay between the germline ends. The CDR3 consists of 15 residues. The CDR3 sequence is CASSNPSDRNYGYTF. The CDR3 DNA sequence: TGTGCCAGTAGTAACCCCTCGGACAGAAACTATGGCTACACCTTC.

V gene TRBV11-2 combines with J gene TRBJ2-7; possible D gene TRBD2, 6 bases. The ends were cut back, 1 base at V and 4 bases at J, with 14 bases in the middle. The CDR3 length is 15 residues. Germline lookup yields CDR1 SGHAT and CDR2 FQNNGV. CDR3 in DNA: TGTGCCAGCAGCTTAGTTCCGGGGAGGTCATACGAGCAGTACTTC. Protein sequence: CASSLVPGRSYEQYF. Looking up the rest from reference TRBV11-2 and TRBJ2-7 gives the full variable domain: EAGVAQSPRYKIIEKRQSVAFWCNPISGHATLYWYQQILGQGPKLLIQFQNNGVVDDSQLPKDRFSAERLKGVDSTLKIQPAKLEDSAVYLCASSLVPGRSYEQYFGPGTRLTVT.

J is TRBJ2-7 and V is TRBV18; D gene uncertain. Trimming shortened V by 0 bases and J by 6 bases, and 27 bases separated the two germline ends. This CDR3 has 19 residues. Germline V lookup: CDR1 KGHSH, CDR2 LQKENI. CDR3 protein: CASSPPNMGGSSWMGEQYF. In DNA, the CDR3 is TGTGCCAGCTCACCACCAAACATGGGCGGATCCTCCTGGATGGGCGAGCAGTACTTC. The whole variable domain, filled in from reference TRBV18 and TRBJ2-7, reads NAGVMQNPRHLVRRRGQEARLRCSPMKGHSHVYWYRQLPEEGLKFMVYLQKENIIDESGMPKERFSAEFPKEGPSILRIQQVVRGDSAAYFCASSPPNMGGSSWMGEQYFGPGTRLTVT.

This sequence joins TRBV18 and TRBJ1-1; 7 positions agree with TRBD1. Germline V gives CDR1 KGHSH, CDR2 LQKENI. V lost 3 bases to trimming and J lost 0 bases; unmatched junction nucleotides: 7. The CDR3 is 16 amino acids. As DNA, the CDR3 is TGTGCCAGCTCACCGTCTCCGGACAGGATGAACACTGAAGCTTTCTTT. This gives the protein CASSPSPDRMNTEAFF.

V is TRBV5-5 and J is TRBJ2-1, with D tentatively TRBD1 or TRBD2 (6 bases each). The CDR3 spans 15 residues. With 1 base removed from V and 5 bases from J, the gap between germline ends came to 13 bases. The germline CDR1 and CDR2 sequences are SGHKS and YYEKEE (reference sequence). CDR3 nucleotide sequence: TGTGCCAGCAGCTTGTCTGGGGGCGGGAACAATGAGCAGTTCTTC. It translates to CASSLSGGGNNEQFF. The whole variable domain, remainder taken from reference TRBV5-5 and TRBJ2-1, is DAGVTQSPTHLIKTRGQQVTLRCSPISGHKSVSWYQQVLGQGPQFIFQYYEKEERGRGNFPDRFSARQFPNYSSELNVNALLLGDSALYLCASSLSGGGNNEQFFGPGTRLTVL.

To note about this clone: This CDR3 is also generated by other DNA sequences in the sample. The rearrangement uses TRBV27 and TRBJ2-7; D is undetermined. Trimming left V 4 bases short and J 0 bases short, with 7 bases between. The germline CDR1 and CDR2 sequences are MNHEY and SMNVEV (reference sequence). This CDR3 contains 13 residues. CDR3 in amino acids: CASSSQSSYEQYF. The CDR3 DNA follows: TGTGCCAGCAGTTCCCAAAGCTCCTACGAGCAGTACTTC.

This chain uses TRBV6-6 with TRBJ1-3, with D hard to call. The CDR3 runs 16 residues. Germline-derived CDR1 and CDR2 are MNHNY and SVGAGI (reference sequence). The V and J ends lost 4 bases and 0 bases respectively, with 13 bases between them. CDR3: CASSSDPPGSGNTIYF. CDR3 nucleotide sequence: TGTGCCAGCAGTTCCGACCCTCCCGGCTCTGGAAACACCATATATTTT.

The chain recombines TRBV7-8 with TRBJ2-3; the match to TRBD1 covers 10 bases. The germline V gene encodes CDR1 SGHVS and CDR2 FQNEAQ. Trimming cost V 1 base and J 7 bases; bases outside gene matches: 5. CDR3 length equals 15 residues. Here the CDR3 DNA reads TGTGCCAGCAGCTTAGGGACAGGGGGTCTGAATACGCAGTATTTT. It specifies CASSLGTGGLNTQYF.

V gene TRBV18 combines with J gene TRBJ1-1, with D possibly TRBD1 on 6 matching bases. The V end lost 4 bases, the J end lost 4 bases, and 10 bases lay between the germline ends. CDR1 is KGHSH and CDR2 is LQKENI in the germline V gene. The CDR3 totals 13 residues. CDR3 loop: CASSQGVSTEAFF. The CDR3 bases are TGTGCCAGCTCACAGGGGGTCTCCACTGAAGCTTTCTTT. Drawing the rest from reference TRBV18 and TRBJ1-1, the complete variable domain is NAGVMQNPRHLVRRRGQEARLRCSPMKGHSHVYWYRQLPEEGLKFMVYLQKENIIDESGMPKERFSAEFPKEGPSILRIQQVVRGDSAAYFCASSQGVSTEAFFGQGTRLTVV.